A single sample is the source of the 4 T cell receptor beta chains below, sequenced in a study of T cells after yellow fever vaccination. TCRdb re-called the 5' RACE reads through MiXCR, storing one row per CDR3 protein. The table includes approximately 250,000 distinct CDR3 sequences, roughly 4% detected once. The sequenced sample was PBMCs, obtained 15 days after the yellow fever booster vaccination. The receptors come from a man between 18 and 29 years old who received the YFV17D yellow fever vaccine.

The table lists this clonotype with many counts. The J gene is TRBJ1-6, the V gene TRBV12-3 or TRBV12-4, with TRBD1 matching 8 bases. The V segment lost 4 bases and the J segment 5 bases; nucleotides outside the gene matches: 13. The CDR3 spans 18 residues. This CDR3 is CASSSPMDRVDNNSPLHF. The CDR3 nucleotides are TGTGCCAGCAGTTCGCCGATGGACAGGGTCGATAATAATTCACCCCTCCACTTT.

This clonotype was detected ten times or more. This sequence joins TRBV5-8 and TRBJ1-1; the D gene is possibly TRBD1 (5 bases). The length of the CDR3 is 14 residues. CDR1 SGHTS and CDR2 YDEGEE come from the germline V gene. V shed 4 bases and J shed 5 bases, with 15 bases lying between them. The CDR3 protein is CASSLLGVGTEAFF. Written as DNA, the CDR3 is TGTGCCAGCAGCCTGCTGGGGGTGGGGACTGAAGCTTTCTTT.

This clonotype was seen at least ten times. Written as DNA, the CDR3 is TGCGCCAGCAGCTTGGGGGGGAGGACTGGGGCCAACGTCCTGACTTTC. Protein: CASSLGGRTGANVLTF. The chain has TRBV5-1 and TRBJ2-6; tentative D call: TRBD2 (6 bases). From germline, CDR1 is SGHRS and CDR2 YFSETQ. This CDR3 is 16 amino acids long. Trimming removed 0 bases from V and 2 bases from J, with 9 bases in between.

In its sample, this clonotype was seen many times. The V and J genes are TRBV29-1 and TRBJ1-4, with no clear D. CDR3 length: 12 residues. In germline, CDR1 is SQVTM, CDR2 ANQGSEA. V was pared by 5 bases and J by 8 bases, with 12 bases between. Here the CDR3 reads CSVRVAREKLFF. CDR3 bases: TGCAGCGTTCGGGTGGCTCGCGAAAAACTGTTTTTT.